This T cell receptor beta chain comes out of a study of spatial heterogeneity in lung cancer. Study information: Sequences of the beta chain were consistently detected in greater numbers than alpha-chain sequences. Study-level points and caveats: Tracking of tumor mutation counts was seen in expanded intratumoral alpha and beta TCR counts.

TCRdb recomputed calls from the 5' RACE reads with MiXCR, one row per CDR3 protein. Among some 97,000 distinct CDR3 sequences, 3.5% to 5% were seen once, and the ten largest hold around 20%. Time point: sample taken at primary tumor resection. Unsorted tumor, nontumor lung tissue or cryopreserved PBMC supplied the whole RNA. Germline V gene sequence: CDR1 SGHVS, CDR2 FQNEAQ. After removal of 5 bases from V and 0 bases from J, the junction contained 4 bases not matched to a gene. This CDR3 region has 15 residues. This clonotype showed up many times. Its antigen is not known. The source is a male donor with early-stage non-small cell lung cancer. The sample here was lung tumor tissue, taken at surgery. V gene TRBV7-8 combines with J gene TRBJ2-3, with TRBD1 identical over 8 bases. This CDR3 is CASSMTGESTDTQYF. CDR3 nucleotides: TGTGCCAGCAGCATGACAGGGGAGAGCACAGATACGCAGTATTTT.